This is a list of T cell receptor beta chains from one sample in a study of shared clonotypes between healthy human individuals. Here immunoSEQ multiplex PCR was the method, and the copy in TCRdb shows in-frame clones only, minus some. The repertoire holds approximately 2,200,000 clones, about 92% seen once, with around 1.7% in the top ten. Material for sequencing was naive CD8+ T cells from PBMCs. The receptor set was obtained from a young man in good health. Some clones in this sample may be carry-over from other donors' samples. CDR3s include the opening cysteine and the closing phenylalanine or tryptophan. The D gene is left open where the match is weak. Not every row has a clone size; where given, it reads once, few, many or a size class.

>-|TRBJ1-4|-|TRBV29-1
TGCAGCGTTGCGGACAGCCGGAACGAAAAACTGTTTTTT
CSVADSRNEKLFF
>-|TRBJ2-7|-|TRBV11-2
TGTGCCAGCAGCCCTACGGAGGTTGCCTACGAGCAGTACTTC
CASSPTEVAYEQYF
>-|TRBJ2-3|-|TRBV27
TGTGCCAGCAGTTTATCTGGGGGTATGGCCCAGTTGGCGCAGTATTTT
CASSLSGGMAQLAQYF
>-|TRBJ1-2|-|TRBV29-1
TGCAGCGTGAGGGGGGGCGCGGATTATGGCTACACCTTC
CSVRGGADYGYTF
>TRBD2|TRBJ2-7|-|TRBV27
TGTGCCAGCAGCCCCCTAGCGGGTTTACTATCCTACGAGCAGTACTTC
CASSPLAGLLSYEQYF
>-|TRBJ1-5|-|TRBV27
TGTGCCAGCAGCCCCTCCGTGGGCCCCAGCGGGCAGCCCCAGCATTTT
CASSPSVGPSGQPQHF
>TRBD2|TRBJ2-1|-|TRBV29-1
TGCAGCGTTGAAGCAACTAGCGCTTACAATGAGCAGTTCTTC
CSVEATSAYNEQFF
>-|TRBJ1-4|-|TRBV2
TGTGCCAGCAGTAGCCGGGAGGATGAAAAACTGTTTTTT
CASSSREDEKLFF
>-|TRBJ2-1|-|TRBV9
TGTGCCAGCAGCCCCAGGGCCCCTTACAATGAGCAGTTCTTC
CASSPRAPYNEQFF
>TRBD1|TRBJ2-7|-|TRBV7-8
TGTGCCAGCAGCTTACCCGCGGACAGGGTTGCCTACGAGCAGTACTTC
CASSLPADRVAYEQYF
>-|TRBJ1-1|few|TRBV7-9
TGTGCCAGCAGCTTCCCAGGGGCCACTGAAGCTTTCTTT
CASSFPGATEAFF
>TRBD2|TRBJ2-1|-|TRBV5-5
TGTGCCAGCAGCTTCGTTTCGCTAGCGGGAAGGAATGAGCAGTTCTTC
CASSFVSLAGRNEQFF
>-|TRBJ1-1|-|TRBV30
TGTGCCTGGAGTGTAGGAGGGGTGTCCACTGAAGCTTTCTTT
CAWSVGGVSTEAFF
>-|TRBJ2-1|-|TRBV27
TGTGCCAGCAGTCCCCTCACCCTGCAAGACAATGAGCAGTTCTTC
CASSPLTLQDNEQFF
>-|TRBJ2-7|-|TRBV7-9
TGTGCCAGCAGCCCTGGGATCCGCTCCTACGAGCAGTACTTC
CASSPGIRSYEQYF
>-|TRBJ2-6|-|TRBV27
TGTGCCAGCTATGGTTGGGGCGCGTTGTCTGGGGCCAACGTCCTGACTTTC
CASYGWGALSGANVLTF
>TRBD2|TRBJ2-3|few|TRBV9
TGTGCCAGCAGCACTAGCGGGAGCACAGATACGCAGTATTTT
CASSTSGSTDTQYF
>-|TRBJ1-2|-|TRBV6-6
TGTGCCAGCAGCGACTTTTTATCCATTTTTAACTATGGCTACACCTTC
CASSDFLSIFNYGYTF
>-|TRBJ2-7|-|TRBV9
TGTGCCAGCAGCTTGGGAGATAATCTCTACGAGCAGTACTTC
CASSLGDNLYEQYF
>-|TRBJ2-3|-|TRBV27
TGTGCCAGCAGTACACTTTTAGACACTCCCCTATGGACAGATACGCAGTATTTT
CASSTLLDTPLWTDTQYF
>-|TRBJ1-5|-|TRBV7-9
TGTGCCAGCAGCCGGGACAACTATAGCAATCAGCCCCAGCATTTT
CASSRDNYSNQPQHF
>-|TRBJ2-5|-|TRBV5-6
TGTGCCAGCAGCTTGAAGGGCCCGATCAAGCAAGAGACCCAGTACTTC
CASSLKGPIKQETQYF
>TRBD2|TRBJ2-1|-|TRBV19
TGTGCCAGTAGTCCCTTCCGACTAGCGGGCTACAATGAGCAGTTCTTC
CASSPFRLAGYNEQFF
>-|TRBJ1-2|once|TRBV9
TGTGCCAGCAGCGTATTTTCCGGTCCAGACTATGGCTACACCTTC
CASSVFSGPDYGYTF
>TRBD1|TRBJ2-7|-|TRBV19
TGTGCCAGCCAGAACAGGGGGTCCTACGAGCAGTACTTC
CASQNRGSYEQYF
>-|TRBJ2-3|-|TRBV7-9
TGTGCCAGCAGCTTAGAAAGGTCAGATACGCAGTATTTT
CASSLERSDTQYF
>TRBD1|TRBJ1-4|once|TRBV6-5
TGTGCCAGCAGTTTCGGACAGGGACAGGATGAAAAACTGTTTTTT
CASSFGQGQDEKLFF
>-|TRBJ2-7|-|TRBV7-2
TGTGCCAGCAGCACCGGAGCTCCCGAGCAGTACTTC
CASSTGAPEQYF
>-|TRBJ1-1|-|TRBV7-3
TGTGCCAGCAGCGAGACGACTGGGGGGTATACTGAAGCTTTCTTT
CASSETTGGYTEAFF
>-|TRBJ2-7|-|TRBV5-4
TGTGCCAGCAGCCAGGGTCCCGAGCAGTACTTC
CASSQGPEQYF
>-|TRBJ1-1|-|TRBV9
TGTGCCAGCAGCCCTGCCGTGGGTGCCACTGAAGCTTTCTTT
CASSPAVGATEAFF
>-|TRBJ2-7|-|TRBV11-2
TGTGCCAGCCTGGGGGGGGCGGTCTACGAGCAGTACTTC
CASLGGAVYEQYF
>-|TRBJ2-3|once|TRBV9
TGTGCCAGCAGCGTAAAGGGACAACGCACAGATACGCAGTATTTT
CASSVKGQRTDTQYF
>-|TRBJ1-1|-|TRBV11-2
TGTGCCAGCAGCCCCGTTCCCCGAGGGGTCGCTGAAGCTTTCTTT
CASSPVPRGVAEAFF
>-|TRBJ1-5|-|TRBV4-1
TGCGCCAGCAGCCACGAACAGAGGAGGGATCAGCCCCAGCATTTT
CASSHEQRRDQPQHF
>TRBD1|TRBJ2-5|-|TRBV7-9
TGTGCCAGCAGTCCCCGGGACAGGGTAGAAGAGACCCAGTACTTC
CASSPRDRVEETQYF
>-|TRBJ2-7|-|TRBV11-1
TGTGCCAGCAGCTTAGTGGGACCTGGGGAGCAGTACTTC
CASSLVGPGEQYF
>-|TRBJ2-3|-|TRBV6-5
TGTGCCAGCAGTTACTCCCCGGGAGTTAGGACAGATACGCAGTATTTT
CASSYSPGVRTDTQYF
>-|TRBJ2-2|-|TRBV4-3
TGCGCCAGCAGCCAAGAGAATGGGGGCAGGGAGCTGTTTTTT
CASSQENGGRELFF
>-|TRBJ2-7|few|TRBV7-9
TGTGCCAGCAGCTTAGGCAGGGTCTACGAGCAGTACTTC
CASSLGRVYEQYF
>TRBD1|TRBJ1-3|-|TRBV5-1
TGCGCCAGCAGCTCCGGGGACAGGGTAACGGGAAACACCATATATTTT
CASSSGDRVTGNTIYF
>-|TRBJ2-1|-|TRBV5-5
TGTGCCAGCAGGCTAGGGGCCAATGAGCAGTTCTTC
CASRLGANEQFF
>-|TRBJ2-3|-|TRBV9
TGTGCCAGCAGCGTAGCTGGGGCGACGGGCACAGATACGCAGTATTTT
CASSVAGATGTDTQYF
>-|TRBJ2-1|once|TRBV6-5
TGTGCCAGCAGTTCCCCTGCCGGGGAATACGGTGAGCAGTTCTTC
CASSSPAGEYGEQFF
>-|TRBJ1-1|-|TRBV6-5
TGTGCCAGCAGTTGGGCAGGGGTGATGAACACTGAAGCTTTCTTT
CASSWAGVMNTEAFF
>-|TRBJ1-2|-|TRBV2
TGTGCCAGCAGTGAAGCCATAGTATTGGCCAAAAACTATGGCTACACCTTC
CASSEAIVLAKNYGYTF
>TRBD2|TRBJ2-1|-|TRBV29-1
TGCAGCTCGGGACTAGCGGACTACAATGAGCAGTTCTTC
CSSGLADYNEQFF
>-|TRBJ1-1|-|TRBV28
TGTGCCAGCAGTTTTTTGGAGGGTAAGGACACTGAAGCTTTCTTT
CASSFLEGKDTEAFF
>-|TRBJ1-2|-|TRBV10-3
TGTGCCATCAGTGAGCGACTAGCTAACTATGGCTACACCTTC
CAISERLANYGYTF
>TRBD1|TRBJ1-5|-|TRBV2
TGTGCCAGCACCTTGGACAGGGGTAGCAATCAGCCCCAGCATTTT
CASTLDRGSNQPQHF
>-|TRBJ1-4|-|TRBV27
TGTGCCAGCAGGGGGACCGGGACCTTCAGCCCTATTAATGAAAAACTGTTTTTT
CASRGTGTFSPINEKLFF